Reported below is one TCR beta chain. This was a survey-level run. Using immunoSEQ multiplex PCR, the repertoire was profiled, and TCRdb retains in-frame clones only, with some absent. Of roughly 23,000 clones listed, over 80% were seen once; the top ten hold 8.6%. This sample is drawn from a study of STAT5B mutations in CD4+ large granular lymphocyte leukemia. Whole-study context: Among healthy donors, a particular HLA allele went with more CDR3 'QG' motifs.

Sample: CD4+ T cells from blood buffy coats. The sequence was collected from a human donor in good health.

CDR3 nucleotide sequence: TGTGCCAGCAGGCCGGGACTTCTCCAAGAGACCCAGTACTTC. This codes for CASRPGLLQETQYF. The chain is built from TRBV28 and TRBJ2-5, with a tentative D call TRBD2 (6 bases). This CDR3 is built from 14 residues. Trimming left V 6 bases short and J 1 base short, with 12 bases between. Germline V gene data show CDR1 as MDHEN and CDR2 as SYDVKM.